This entry is about one TCR beta chain. The antigen is unknown. This sample is drawn from a study of cytomegalovirus exposure and HLA in healthy donors. Study-wide points: The authors listed approximately 150 TCR beta chains as cytomegalovirus-associated.

The PCR used 60 Vbeta and 13 Jbeta primers. The assay was immunoSEQ multiplex PCR, and TCRdb's table has in-frame clones only and misses some. Here the sample spans approximately 97,000 clones, roughly three fifths being singletons. Sequences were obtained from PBMCs. This clonotype was sampled from a human donor in good health.

This chain's CDR3 is CASSLEGGGDTQYF. The CDR3 DNA reads as TGTGCCAGCAGCTTAGAGGGGGGGGGAGATACGCAGTATTTT. This chain uses TRBV7-9 with TRBJ2-3; TRBD2 is a possible D gene (7 bases). CDR1 and CDR2 from the germline V gene are SEHNR and FQNEAQ (reference sequence). V lost 1 base and J lost 5, with 10 bases in between. The CDR3 consists of 14 residues.